The rows below give T cell receptor beta chains drawn from one sample of a study of breast tumors, draining lymph nodes, adjacent tissues. TCRdb independently ran MiXCR on the multiplex PCR reads; one entry per CDR3 protein. The table records 50,000 to 75,000 distinct CDR3 sequences, less than 75% of them present only once. Sample: breast tumor tissue. The receptor source for this set is a female donor with breast cancer. Some clones in this sample may be carry-over from other donors' samples. The CDR3 runs from the conserved cysteine through the conserved F or W. D genes are given only for firm matches. Expanded clones are given a class, and other clones once, few, many or no size at all.

j_call: TRBJ2-7
clone_size: -
d_call: TRBD2
cdr3_length: 15
v_call: TRBV7-6
cdr3_nt: TGTGCCAGCAGCTTTCTACCTAGCGGGGTCTACGAGCAGTACTTC
cdr3_aa: CASSFLPSGVYEQYF

j_call: TRBJ2-5
clone_size: -
d_call: TRBD2
cdr3_length: 15
v_call: TRBV2
cdr3_nt: TGTGCCAGCAGCCTAGCGGGGGGGCGGGTAGAGACCCAGTACTTC
cdr3_aa: CASSLAGGRVETQYF

j_call: TRBJ2-1
clone_size: -
d_call: -
cdr3_length: 16
v_call: TRBV6-6
cdr3_nt: TGTGCCAGCAGTTACTCCGACTCGGGAGATTTCAATGAGCAGTTCTTC
cdr3_aa: CASSYSDSGDFNEQFF

j_call: TRBJ1-6
clone_size: many
d_call: -
cdr3_length: 17
v_call: TRBV2
cdr3_nt: TGTGCCAGCAGTGAGGATCTCTATTCACGGGCTAGTTCACCCCTCCACTTT
cdr3_aa: CASSEDLYSRASSPLHF

j_call: TRBJ1-2
clone_size: -
d_call: TRBD1
cdr3_length: 13
v_call: TRBV10-1
cdr3_nt: TGCGCCAGCAGCGCGACAGGGCCCTATGGCTACACCTTC
cdr3_aa: CASSATGPYGYTF

j_call: TRBJ1-5
clone_size: once
d_call: -
cdr3_length: 11
v_call: TRBV15
cdr3_nt: TGTGCCACCACAAAGATGCAGCCCCAGCATTTT
cdr3_aa: CATTKMQPQHF

j_call: TRBJ2-7
clone_size: -
d_call: -
cdr3_length: 15
v_call: TRBV6-5
cdr3_nt: TGTGCCAGCAGTTACTTAGGGACACAACCCCACGAGCAGTACTTC
cdr3_aa: CASSYLGTQPHEQYF

j_call: TRBJ2-6
clone_size: -
d_call: -
cdr3_length: 15
v_call: TRBV5-5
cdr3_nt: TGTGCCAGCAGCTCACTTCATGGGGGGGCCAACGTCCTGACTTTC
cdr3_aa: CASSSLHGGANVLTF

j_call: TRBJ1-5
clone_size: -
d_call: -
cdr3_length: 15
v_call: TRBV7-6
cdr3_nt: TGTGCCAGCAGCTTAATTGGCACTGGTTTTAAACCCCAGCATTTT
cdr3_aa: CASSLIGTGFKPQHF

j_call: TRBJ2-2
clone_size: -
d_call: TRBD2
cdr3_length: 17
v_call: TRBV5-1
cdr3_nt: TGCGCCAGCAGCTTGGGCGGGAGGGCCATTAACACCGGGGAGCTGTTTTTT
cdr3_aa: CASSLGGRAINTGELFF

j_call: TRBJ1-2
clone_size: once
d_call: -
cdr3_length: 15
v_call: TRBV5-5
cdr3_nt: TGTGCCAGCAGCTTAGACAAGCCAGGGAGGTATGGCTACACCTTC
cdr3_aa: CASSLDKPGRYGYTF

j_call: TRBJ2-2
clone_size: -
d_call: TRBD2
cdr3_length: 14
v_call: TRBV11-3
cdr3_nt: TGTGCCAGCAGCTTAGAAGGGACTAGCGGGGAGCTGTTTTTT
cdr3_aa: CASSLEGTSGELFF

j_call: TRBJ2-3
clone_size: -
d_call: TRBD2
cdr3_length: 15
v_call: TRBV2
cdr3_nt: TGTGCCAGCCAAGCGGAAGCGGGATCACGGGATACGCAGTATTTT
cdr3_aa: CASQAEAGSRDTQYF

j_call: TRBJ1-5
clone_size: -
d_call: -
cdr3_length: 15
v_call: TRBV7-9
cdr3_nt: TGTGCCAGCAGCTTTGGGGGGGCTAGCACAGATACGCAGCATTTT
cdr3_aa: CASSFGGASTDTQHF

j_call: TRBJ1-2
clone_size: -
d_call: TRBD1
cdr3_length: 14
v_call: TRBV6-5
cdr3_nt: TGTGCCAGCAGTCACGGGGGACAGGCGGGAGGCTACACCTTC
cdr3_aa: CASSHGGQAGGYTF

j_call: TRBJ1-2
clone_size: many
d_call: -
cdr3_length: 14
v_call: TRBV20-1
cdr3_nt: TGCAGTGCTAGAGATAAGACGGCCGCGGGTGGCTACACCTTC
cdr3_aa: CSARDKTAAGGYTF

j_call: TRBJ1-3
clone_size: medium-sized
d_call: -
cdr3_length: 16
v_call: TRBV15
cdr3_nt: TGTGCCACCAGCAGAGATCCCCTACTCTCTGGAAACACCATATATTTT
cdr3_aa: CATSRDPLLSGNTIYF

j_call: TRBJ1-2
clone_size: many
d_call: -
cdr3_length: 13
v_call: TRBV6-5
cdr3_nt: TGTGCCAGCAGTCGCGGACCGGACTATGGCTACACCTTC
cdr3_aa: CASSRGPDYGYTF

j_call: TRBJ2-1
clone_size: many
d_call: -
cdr3_length: 16
v_call: TRBV11-2
cdr3_nt: TGTGCCAGCAGCTTAAGGCGGCAGAGCTCCTACAATGAGCAGTTCTTC
cdr3_aa: CASSLRRQSSYNEQFF

j_call: TRBJ2-1
clone_size: many
d_call: -
cdr3_length: 13
v_call: TRBV18
cdr3_nt: TGTGCCAGCTCACAGGGCAGAAACAATGAGCAGTTCTTC
cdr3_aa: CASSQGRNNEQFF

j_call: TRBJ2-7
clone_size: -
d_call: TRBD2
cdr3_length: 15
v_call: TRBV5-1
cdr3_nt: TGCGCCAGCAGCGACACTAGCGCCCTCTCCTACGAGCAATACTTC
cdr3_aa: CASSDTSALSYEQYF

j_call: TRBJ1-4
clone_size: many
d_call: TRBD1
cdr3_length: 17
v_call: TRBV6-5
cdr3_nt: TGTGCCAGCAGAAGGGGGACAGGACTTTCAACTAATGAAAAACTGTTTTTT
cdr3_aa: CASRRGTGLSTNEKLFF

j_call: TRBJ1-6
clone_size: many
d_call: -
cdr3_length: 15
v_call: TRBV7-8
cdr3_nt: TGTGCCAGCAGCAACTCCGGGGTGAATAATTCACCCCTCCACTTT
cdr3_aa: CASSNSGVNNSPLHF

j_call: TRBJ2-1
clone_size: once
d_call: -
cdr3_length: 16
v_call: TRBV20-1
cdr3_nt: TGCAGTGCTAGATCGCAGGGGGGCCTCTCCTACAATGAGCAGTTCTTC
cdr3_aa: CSARSQGGLSYNEQFF

j_call: TRBJ1-5
clone_size: once
d_call: -
cdr3_length: 15
v_call: TRBV20-1
cdr3_nt: TGCAGTGCTAGACTGTGGGACGGTCCCAATCAGCCCCAGCATTTT
cdr3_aa: CSARLWDGPNQPQHF

j_call: TRBJ1-6
clone_size: many
d_call: -
cdr3_length: 14
v_call: TRBV12-3/TRBV12-4
cdr3_nt: TGTGCCAGCAACAAACAGGGAGCGGATTCACCCCTCCACTTT
cdr3_aa: CASNKQGADSPLHF

j_call: TRBJ2-7
clone_size: many
d_call: -
cdr3_length: 11
v_call: TRBV10-2
cdr3_nt: TGCGCCAGCAGTGAGGGGGACGAGCAGTACTTC
cdr3_aa: CASSEGDEQYF

j_call: TRBJ2-5
clone_size: -
d_call: -
cdr3_length: 14
v_call: TRBV20-1
cdr3_nt: TGCAGTGCTAGAGGCGGTCTGGGGAGGGAGACCCAGTACTTC
cdr3_aa: CSARGGLGRETQYF

j_call: TRBJ2-1
clone_size: many
d_call: -
cdr3_length: 15
v_call: TRBV7-9
cdr3_nt: TGTGCCAGCAGCTTTGAGGTGAGGGAGCTCGATGAGCAGTTCTTC
cdr3_aa: CASSFEVRELDEQFF

j_call: TRBJ2-2
clone_size: many
d_call: TRBD2
cdr3_length: 15
v_call: TRBV19
cdr3_nt: TGTGCCAGTAGGCAGGGCCGGGAGGCCACCGGGGAGCTGTTTTTT
cdr3_aa: CASRQGREATGELFF

j_call: TRBJ2-3
clone_size: many
d_call: TRBD2
cdr3_length: 19
v_call: TRBV9
cdr3_nt: TGTGCCAGCAGCCCTACCGGGGGACTAGCGGGGGGAAGCACAGATACGCAGTATTTT
cdr3_aa: CASSPTGGLAGGSTDTQYF

j_call: TRBJ2-3
clone_size: few
d_call: -
cdr3_length: 13
v_call: TRBV7-9
cdr3_nt: TGTGCCAGCAGCTTTAGTGGCGGGGCTACGCAGTATTTT
cdr3_aa: CASSFSGGATQYF

j_call: TRBJ2-5
clone_size: -
d_call: -
cdr3_length: 10
v_call: TRBV12-3/TRBV12-4
cdr3_nt: TGTGCCAGCACCTCCGGGACCTATTACTTC
cdr3_aa: CASTSGTYYF

j_call: TRBJ2-1
clone_size: -
d_call: TRBD2
cdr3_length: 17
v_call: TRBV5-6
cdr3_nt: TGTGCCAGCAGTCGTACCACTACCGGGGGGGACTACAATGAGCAGTTCTTC
cdr3_aa: CASSRTTTGGDYNEQFF

j_call: TRBJ1-2
clone_size: many
d_call: -
cdr3_length: 11
v_call: TRBV12-3/TRBV12-4
cdr3_nt: TGTGCCAGCAGTTTGCTCGGTGGCTACACCTTC
cdr3_aa: CASSLLGGYTF

j_call: TRBJ2-5
clone_size: few
d_call: -
cdr3_length: 14
v_call: TRBV10-3
cdr3_nt: TGTGCCATCAACATCGGGGGGCGGGAAGAGACCCAGTACTTC
cdr3_aa: CAINIGGREETQYF

j_call: TRBJ2-3
clone_size: -
d_call: TRBD2
cdr3_length: 16
v_call: TRBV12-3/TRBV12-4
cdr3_nt: TGTGCCAGCAGTGACCATCAAGCGGGACCCTACAATGAGCAGTATTTT
cdr3_aa: CASSDHQAGPYNEQYF

j_call: TRBJ2-1
clone_size: -
d_call: -
cdr3_length: 12
v_call: TRBV15
cdr3_nt: TGTGCCACCAGCAGGGTCTTTGATGAGCAGTTCTTC
cdr3_aa: CATSRVFDEQFF

j_call: TRBJ2-7
clone_size: few
d_call: -
cdr3_length: 14
v_call: TRBV7-8
cdr3_nt: TGTGCCAGCAGCGTTGATGACGGGGTTGACGAGCAGTACTTC
cdr3_aa: CASSVDDGVDEQYF

j_call: TRBJ1-2
clone_size: -
d_call: -
cdr3_length: 15
v_call: TRBV2
cdr3_nt: TGTGCCAGCAGTGCCCAAGGGGGGGTGGTTTATGGCTACCCCTTC
cdr3_aa: CASSAQGGVVYGYPF

j_call: TRBJ2-5
clone_size: many
d_call: -
cdr3_length: 15
v_call: TRBV4-3
cdr3_nt: TGCGCCAGCAGCCAAGATGACGGACCTAGGGAGACCCAGTACTTC
cdr3_aa: CASSQDDGPRETQYF

j_call: TRBJ2-5
clone_size: -
d_call: TRBD2
cdr3_length: 15
v_call: TRBV20-1
cdr3_nt: TGCAGTGCTAGCCATAGCGGGGGCGACCAAGAGACCCAGTACTTC
cdr3_aa: CSASHSGGDQETQYF

j_call: TRBJ1-6
clone_size: -
d_call: TRBD1
cdr3_length: 15
v_call: TRBV18
cdr3_nt: TGTGCCAGCTCAGCTGACAGGGAACCGGATTCACCCCTCCACTTT
cdr3_aa: CASSADREPDSPLHF

j_call: TRBJ2-3
clone_size: -
d_call: -
cdr3_length: 16
v_call: TRBV11-2
cdr3_nt: TGTGCCAGCAGCTTAGGTTTAGCGAGGGAAGCAGATACGCAGTATTTT
cdr3_aa: CASSLGLAREADTQYF

j_call: TRBJ1-2
clone_size: many
d_call: -
cdr3_length: 11
v_call: TRBV20-1
cdr3_nt: TGCAGTGCTGGAAGGACTTATGGCTACACCTTC
cdr3_aa: CSAGRTYGYTF